The sequence of this TCR beta chain was determined in a study of blood T cell repertoires in COVID-19. In the study overall: Samples came from the United States, Italy and Spain, spanning acute and convalescent COVID-19. PBMCs, B-cell-depleted T cells, or T cells were the source of the cDNA or gDNA that made up the material.

Enrolment of Seattle patients took place during active infection, and they were followed longitudinally. V was clipped by 6 bases and J by 3 bases, with 8 bases between them. Germline loops: CDR1 MNHNY, CDR2 SVGAGI (reference sequence). CDR3 length: 13 amino acids. In the authors' methods: For nucleated cells, counts were estimated from reference gene primer amplification. Generated by immunoSEQ multiplex PCR, the TCRdb table keeps only in-frame clones and is missing some. From that table come the V and J calls and clone size; the DNA was used to work out D and trimming. The sample yields more than 300,000 clones, about 87% seen once.

The specimen sequenced was peripheral blood. This receptor was identified in a woman aged 45-65 years with COVID-19, enrolled during active disease. This chain joins TRBV6-6 and TRBJ2-2; D gene unclear. CDR3 protein: CASRVRDTGELFF. Written as DNA, the CDR3 is TGTGCCAGCAGAGTACGGGACACCGGGGAGCTGTTTTTT.